The 20 T cell receptor beta chains below come from one sample, sequenced in a study of blood T cell repertoires in COVID-19. TCRdb's copy holds only in-frame clones and misses some; the assay was immunoSEQ multiplex PCR. Among under 250,000 clones listed, roughly four fifths were seen once. The material sequenced was peripheral blood. The source is a man aged 50 to 60 with active or convalescent COVID-19.

This clone was seen a single time. This chain joins TRBV27 and TRBJ2-3; D gene uncertain. V was trimmed by 6 bases and J by 6 bases, leaving 7 bases between them. The CDR3 sequence is 11 residues long. In germline, CDR1 is MNHEY, CDR2 SMNVEV (reference sequence). The CDR3 loop is CASSLPDTQYF. CDR3 nucleotides: TGTGCCAGCAGCCTACCTGATACGCAGTATTTT.

This chain uses TRBV2 with TRBJ2-7, with 13 bases lining up with TRBD2. Per germline, CDR1 SNHLY and CDR2 FYNNEI. The ends lost 5 bases at V and 4 bases at J; junction bases unmatched: 5. There are 15 residues in the CDR3. The CDR3 nucleotides read TGTGCCAGCAGTAGACTAGCGGGGGGAACGTACGAGCAGTACTTC. Translation gives CASSRLAGGTYEQYF.

To note about this clone: The junction shows a germline mismatch at one end, possibly a read error. The genes are TRBV7-2 and TRBJ1-1; possibly TRBD1 for D (5 bases). Germline lookup yields CDR1 SGHTA and CDR2 FQGNSA. There are 13 residues in the CDR3. CDR3 nucleotides: TGTGCCAGCCGCTTGGGGGGGAACACTGAAGCTTTCTTT. Its protein is CASRLGGNTEAFF.

The chain joins TRBV19 to TRBJ2-3, with TRBD2 identical over 7 bases. CDR1 and CDR2 (germline): LNHDA, SQIVND (reference sequence). There are 16 residues in the CDR3. Germline trimming cut 5 bases from V and 5 bases from J; bases unmatched to any gene: 13. The CDR3 DNA sequence: TGTGCCAGTAGTCTCAGACTAGCCACTGCCTTAGATACGCAGTATTTT. Its protein product is CASSLRLATALDTQYF.

The chain carries TRBV28 and TRBJ1-5; D may be TRBD1 (5 bases). Germline CDR1 and CDR2: MDHEN and SYDVKM. Trimming shortened V by 6 bases and J by 3 bases, and 15 bases separated the two germline ends. There are 15 residues in the CDR3. The CDR3 loop is CASRPQGPLNQPQHF. CDR3 DNA sequence: TGTGCCAGCAGACCCCAGGGTCCCCTCAATCAGCCCCAGCATTTT.

V gene TRBV3-1 (or the pseudogene TRBV3-2) combines with J gene TRBJ1-6; D may be TRBD1 (6 bases). Deletions cut 1 base from V and 9 bases from J, with 13 bases between. The CDR3 contains 15 residues. Germline V gene lookup returns CDR1 LGHDT and CDR2 YNNKEL (reference sequence). The CDR3: CASSQVGGAVSPLHF. The CDR3 DNA sequence: TGTGCCAGCAGCCAAGTTGGGGGGGCAGTTTCACCCCTCCACTTT.

The count of this clone is one. This chain links TRBV11-2 with TRBJ2-7; 10 bases align to TRBD2. Germline V gene data show CDR1 as SGHAT and CDR2 as FQNNGV. The CDR3 spans 16 residues. The junction had 4 bases not matched to a gene; V was cut back by 0 bases and J by 2 bases. The CDR3 DNA follows: TGTGCCAGCAGCTTAGAAGTCGGACTAGCGGCCTACGAGCAGTACTTC. Its translation: CASSLEVGLAAYEQYF.

CDR3 sequence (DNA): TGTGCCAGCAGCCTCGGACAGGGGTTAGGGCAGTTCTTC. Translation gives CASSLGQGLGQFF. The rearrangement links TRBV11-2 to TRBJ2-1, with TRBD1 matching 9 bases. The V and J ends lost 5 bases and 12 bases, in that order; junction bases with no gene match: 8. In germline, CDR1 is SGHAT, CDR2 FQNNGV. The CDR3 totals 13 residues.

This chain joins TRBV7-3 and TRBJ2-7; a possible D gene is TRBD1 (5 bases). CDR3 length equals 13 residues. The ends were cut back, 4 bases at V and 6 bases at J, with 13 bases in the middle. The germline CDR1 and CDR2 sequences are SGHTA and FQGTGA. The CDR3 loop reads CASSSQDKGEQYF. CDR3 DNA sequence: TGTGCCAGCAGCTCCCAGGACAAGGGCGAGCAGTACTTC.

The chain recombines TRBV12-3 or TRBV12-4 with TRBJ1-2, with D perhaps matching TRBD1 (5 bases). Deletions cut 10 bases from V and 0 bases from J, with 12 bases between. CDR3 size: 13 residues. In nucleotides, the CDR3 is TGTGCCACCACAGACAGAGCTAACTATGGCTACACCTTC. Encoded protein: CATTDRANYGYTF.

The rearrangement uses TRBV6-1 and TRBJ1-6; D is unresolved. The CDR3 consists of 14 residues. V was clipped by 2 bases and J by 8 bases, with 10 bases between them. CDR1 is MNHNS, CDR2 SASEGT, per germline. CDR3 nucleotide sequence: TGTGCCAGCAGTGAACGAGGGTACGATTCACCCCTCCACTTT. Its protein is CASSERGYDSPLHF.

The chain has TRBV10-3 and TRBJ1-1, with D possibly matching TRBD1 (6 bases). The V gene's germline CDR1 is ENHRY and CDR2 SYGVKD. Between the trimmed V and J ends, which lost 3 bases and 2 bases, there was a span of 22 bases. CDR3 length: 18 amino acids. CDR3 sequence reads: CAISEWNRAVMNNTEAFF. For the CDR3, the DNA is TGTGCCATCAGTGAATGGAACAGGGCCGTTATGAATAACACTGAAGCTTTCTTT.

V gene TRBV18 combines with J gene TRBJ1-4; D is possibly TRBD1 (5 bases). Germline V gene sequence: CDR1 KGHSH, CDR2 LQKENI. Trimming took 6 bases from V and 2 from J, leaving 19 bases between them. This CDR3 region has 17 residues. The CDR3 here is CASSYRRGAATNEKLFF. CDR3 nucleotide sequence: TGTGCCAGCTCCTACAGGAGGGGTGCAGCGACTAATGAAAAACTGTTTTTT.

This chain connects TRBV5-1 to TRBJ2-5; a weak D match, TRBD1 (6 bases). Germline V gene lookup returns CDR1 SGHRS and CDR2 YFSETQ. This CDR3 is built from 16 residues. V lost 0 bases and J 5 bases, leaving 17 bases between the germline ends. The CDR3 protein is CASSLGGPGRVETQYF. The CDR3, as DNA: TGCGCCAGCAGCTTGGGGGGGCCTGGGCGTGTTGAGACCCAGTACTTC.

The chain carries TRBV29-1 and TRBJ2-1; 10 bases fit TRBD1. The CDR3 extends over 14 amino acids. Germline CDR1 reads SQVTM; CDR2 reads ANQGSEA. The V segment lost 7 bases and the J segment 2 bases; nucleotides outside the gene matches: 5. The CDR3 DNA reads TGCAGCGCTCACGGGACAGGGGCCTACAATGAGCAGTTCTTC. Its translation: CSAHGTGAYNEQFF.

The chain couples TRBV2 to TRBJ2-7; 8 nucleotides agree with TRBD2. Trimming took 0 bases from V and 1 from J; bases not matched to a gene: 8. The CDR3 runs 17 residues. Germline V gene sequence: CDR1 SNHLY, CDR2 FYNNEI. The CDR3 bases are TGTGCCAGCAGTGAAGCGCCACTAGCGGAGGGATCCTACGAGCAGTACTTC. Its protein is CASSEAPLAEGSYEQYF.

V gene TRBV5-4 combines with J gene TRBJ2-2, with 10 bases fitting TRBD1. Looked up from germline, CDR1 is SGHNT and CDR2 is YYREEE (reference sequence). With V trimmed by 4 bases and J by 3 bases, 3 bases remained unmatched. The CDR3 extends over 15 amino acids. CDR3 protein: CASSRQGADTGELFF. CDR3 bases: TGTGCCAGCAGCCGACAGGGGGCGGACACCGGGGAGCTGTTTTTT.

This clone was seen a single time. The gene calls are TRBV6-5 and TRBJ1-5; 7 bases line up with TRBD1. The V gene end was trimmed by 7 bases and the J gene end by 5 bases; junction bases not matched to a gene: 8. The germline V gene has CDR1 MNHEY and CDR2 SVGAGI. The CDR3 consists of 14 residues. The CDR3 region is CASTQTTGDQPQHF. The CDR3 DNA reads TGTGCCAGCACTCAAACAACAGGGGATCAGCCCCAGCATTTT.

The CDR3 DNA is TGTGCCAGCAGTAGAGACCCCCCGTTCCTAGCGGGGGGGAGAGATACGCAGTATTTT. This sequence encodes CASSRDPPFLAGGRDTQYF. The gene calls are TRBV2 and TRBJ2-3; 12 nucleotides align to TRBD2. V trimming: 5 bases; J trimming: 5 bases; junction bases outside the gene matches: 17. CDR1 is SNHLY and CDR2 is FYNNEI in the germline V gene. The CDR3 is made up of 19 amino acids.

The chain uses TRBV5-8 and TRBJ1-1, with D perhaps TRBD1 (5 bases). Germline V gene data show CDR1 as SGHTS and CDR2 as YDEGEE. Trimming left V 9 bases short and J 2 bases short, with 23 bases between. The CDR3 loop spans 16 amino acids. CDR3 nucleotides: TGTGCCACCAAGCGGCCTGGAGGGGCCCAAAACACTGAAGCTTTCTTT. It yields the protein CATKRPGGAQNTEAFF.